These 8 T cell receptor beta chains came from one sample sequenced in a study of response to subunit inactivated influenza vaccine. From the RT-PCR reads, TCRdb called clonotypes with MiXCR, one entry per CDR3 protein. The table records 500,000 to 650,000 distinct CDR3 sequences, approximately 7.6% of them present only once. Sequenced material: PBMCs from blood, taken less than 30 months after vaccination. The source of these receptors is a man in his fifties or sixties who received an inactivated influenza vaccine.

This clonotype was detected many times. The J gene is TRBJ2-1, the V gene TRBV11-1, with D tentatively TRBD2 (5 bases). Germline CDR1 and CDR2: SGHAT and FQDESV (reference sequence). Trimming removed 1 base at V and 6 bases at J, with 13 bases between. The CDR3 covers 15 residues. CDR3 amino acids: CASSLGPSEGNEQFF. As DNA, the CDR3 is TGTGCCAGCAGCTTAGGGCCCTCTGAGGGCAATGAGCAGTTCTTC.

This chain uses TRBV9 with TRBJ2-3, with a weak D call TRBD1 (6 bases). V shed 0 bases and J shed 2 bases, with 7 bases lying between them. The CDR3 extends over 14 amino acids. Germline CDR1 SGDLS, CDR2 YYNGEE. The CDR3 bases are TGTGCCAGCAGCGTAGGGGGGCCCACAGATACGCAGTATTTT. It yields the protein CASSVGGPTDTQYF.

The chain carries TRBV29-1 and TRBJ1-1; D is uncertain. The V gene's germline CDR1 is SQVTM and CDR2 ANQGSEA. CDR3 length equals 11 residues. V lost 1 base, J lost 6 bases, and 6 bases lay in between. The DNA for the CDR3 is TGCAGCGTTGAAGCATTCGCTGAAGCTTTCTTT. It yields the protein CSVEAFAEAFF.

The rearrangement uses TRBV12-3 or TRBV12-4 and TRBJ1-5; maybe TRBD1 (6 bases). Trimming left V 6 bases short and J 2 bases short, with 14 bases between. This CDR3 is 15 amino acids long. The CDR3 coding sequence is TGTGCCAGCAGCCACAGGGAAGGAGGCAATCAGCCCCAGCATTTT. It yields the protein CASSHREGGNQPQHF.

V usage is TRBV20-1 and J usage is TRBJ2-5; 8 nucleotides align to TRBD1. Germline lookup yields CDR1 DFQATT and CDR2 SNEGSKA (reference sequence). The length of the CDR3 is 13 residues. Germline trimming cut 5 bases from V and 4 bases from J; bases unmatched to any gene: 6. This CDR3 reads CSAQGAGGETQYF. The CDR3 region has the DNA TGCAGTGCTCAGGGGGCAGGTGGAGAGACCCAGTACTTC.

This clonotype was detected many times. The chain has TRBV4-3 and TRBJ2-4, with D possibly being TRBD2 (5 bases). The CDR3 consists of 15 residues. Trimming shortened V by 0 bases and J by 0 bases, and 6 bases separated the two germline ends. Germline V gene sequence: CDR1 LGHNA, CDR2 YSLEER. CDR3 residues: CASSQDGLAKNIQYF. In nucleotides, the CDR3 is TGCGCCAGCAGCCAAGATGGACTAGCCAAAAACATTCAGTACTTC.

This clonotype was detected a few times. The rearrangement links TRBV7-9 to TRBJ2-5; 9 bases agree with TRBD2. Germline V lookup: CDR1 SEHNR, CDR2 FQNEAQ (reference sequence). CDR3 size: 13 residues. After removal of 7 bases from V and 4 bases from J, the junction contained 4 bases not matched to a gene. The CDR3 protein is CASNELAGETQYF. The CDR3 DNA sequence: TGTGCCAGCAACGAACTAGCGGGAGAGACCCAGTACTTC.

This clonotype was detected many times. This chain links TRBV12-3 or TRBV12-4 with TRBJ2-5; the D gene is possibly TRBD2 (6 bases). V was shortened by 3 bases and J by 5 bases, with 13 bases between the two germline ends. The CDR3 spans 14 residues. CDR3 nucleotides: TGTGCCAGCAGTTTTAGGAGTGGGGGGGAGACCCAGTACTTC. Protein: CASSFRSGGETQYF.